This T cell receptor beta chain appears in the sequencing data of a study of T cell responses to AZD1222 COVID-19 vaccine. Overall study results and limits: Close to half of all spike-specific TCRs reportedly target regions of the variants that are unmutated. Just six AZD1222 recipients were seropositive at baseline. White British donors predominated, females outnumbered males, and clonal diversity was possibly underestimated. The peak T cell response came first, and repertoires were sampled only after it.

The method was immunoSEQ multiplex PCR; TCRdb's version includes in-frame clones alone and lacks a portion of them. The data show some 150,000 clones, about 87% seen once. With regard to this clone: Its antigen is not known.

The V end was cut by 3 bases, the J end by 4 bases, with 12 bases between. CDR1 is SGHTA and CDR2 is FQGNSA in the germline V gene. There are 15 residues in the CDR3. The V and J genes are TRBV7-2 and TRBJ1-4, with TRBD1 as a possible D gene (6 bases). The sequence was obtained from an adult in good health. The input for sequencing was peripheral blood, taken on day 0 of AZD1222 vaccination. In nucleotides, the CDR3 is TGTGCCAGCAGCTTCCTGGGGGGCCATAATGAAAAACTGTTTTTT. Protein product: CASSFLGGHNEKLFF.